This TCR beta chain originates from a study of T cell responses to AZD1222 COVID-19 vaccine. Study outcomes and limitations: It should be noted that donors were predominantly white British and more often female, and clonal diversity was possibly underestimated. Of the AZD1222 recipients, only 5 or 6 were seropositive at baseline. The peak T cell response came first, and repertoires were sampled only after it. In the spike-specific TCR repertoire, nearly half reportedly target unmutated variant regions.

About this clone itself: Its antigen remains unidentified.

Profiled with immunoSEQ multiplex PCR; TCRdb holds only in-frame clones, not every one. The profile shows 150,000 or so clones, just over 90% of them singletons. The CDR3 consists of 13 residues. The germline V and J ends were trimmed by 8 bases and 6 bases, with 15 bases remaining between them. Germline V gene sequence: CDR1 SGHTA, CDR2 FQGNSA. The V and J genes are TRBV7-2 and TRBJ2-3, with D uncertain. Sequenced here: peripheral blood, sampled on day 0 of MenACWY control vaccination. This clonotype was obtained from an adult in good health. As DNA, the CDR3 is TGTGCCAGCTTGAGGCACCCCCAGGATACGCAGTATTTT. Amino acids: CASLRHPQDTQYF.